These 29 T cell receptor beta chains originate from one sample sequenced in a study of blood T cells in healthy people across ages. Primers used in a second PCR of roughly 7 to 11 cycles were a sample-barcoded 5' primer and a J-beta primer mix. TCRdb passed the 5' RACE reads through MiXCR, listing each CDR3 protein once. The sample has under 750,000 distinct CDR3 sequences; roughly 48% are singletons. The sequencing input was blood. The receptors were sampled from a man older than 75 in good health.

The sample holds many counts of this clonotype. The chain couples TRBV6-5 to TRBJ2-5; TRBD2 aligns across 8 bases. The CDR3 sequence is 13 residues long. The ends lost 6 bases at V and 9 bases at J; junction bases unmatched: 9. Germline CDR1 is MNHEY and CDR2 is SVGAGI. The CDR3 DNA reads TGTGCCAGCAGAGAAGCGGGAGTGGGGGCCCAGTACTTC. It translates to CASREAGVGAQYF.

The chain recombines TRBV7-2 with TRBJ2-1; 8 positions match TRBD2. Germline V gene sequence: CDR1 SGHTA, CDR2 FQGNSA. The J segment lost 13 bases and the V segment lost 0 bases, leaving 8 bases of the junction unmatched. This CDR3 contains 14 residues. CDR3 protein: CASSLALGSGVQFF. The CDR3 DNA reads TGTGCCAGCAGCTTAGCATTAGGTAGCGGGGTTCAGTTCTTC. The variable domain in full, with the rest retrieved from reference TRBV7-2 and TRBJ2-1, is GAGVSQSPSNKVTEKGKDVELRCDPISGHTALYWYRQSLGQGLEFLIYFQGNSAPDKSGLPSDRFSAERTGGSVSTLTIQRTQQEDSAVYLCASSLALGSGVQFFGPGTRLTVL.

V usage is TRBV19 and J usage is TRBJ1-5, with D uncertain. There are 14 residues in the CDR3. From germline, CDR1 is LNHDA and CDR2 SQIVND (reference sequence). The V gene lost 3 bases and the J gene lost 6 bases, with 12 bases spanning the gap. The CDR3 bases are TGTGCCAGTAGTATTTCCCAGCACTTTCAGCCCCAGCATTTT. Translated, it gives CASSISQHFQPQHF.

The chain combines TRBV4-3 with TRBJ2-7; no firm D call. V shed 0 bases and J shed 0 bases, with 15 bases lying between them. CDR1 is LGHNA and CDR2 is YSLEER in the germline V gene. This CDR3 has 17 residues. CDR3 sequence (DNA): TGCGCCAGCAGCCAAGATTATGAGCGAGTAAGCTCCTACGAGCAGTACTTC. Translated, it gives CASSQDYERVSSYEQYF.

The chain joins TRBV28 to TRBJ2-1, with D hard to call. V shed 6 bases and J shed 0 bases, with 6 bases lying between them. The CDR3 runs 13 residues. In germline, CDR1 is MDHEN, CDR2 SYDVKM. The DNA of the CDR3 is TGTGCCAGCAGATCTGACTCCTACAATGAGCAGTTCTTC. Protein: CASRSDSYNEQFF.

The count of this clonotype is one. The gene calls are TRBV11-3 and TRBJ2-5; 9 bases fit TRBD1. V lost 5 bases, J lost 4 bases, and 8 bases stayed unmatched. CDR1 and CDR2 (germline): SGHNT, YENEEA. The CDR3 is 15 residues long. The DNA of the CDR3 is TGTGCCAGCAGCCGGAAACAGGGGGCTGGAGAGACCCAGTACTTC. This sequence encodes CASSRKQGAGETQYF.

The chain uses TRBV6-2 or TRBV6-3 and TRBJ2-2, with D unresolved. Germline CDR1 MNHEY, CDR2 SVGEGT. Trimming left V 2 bases short and J 7 bases short, with 5 bases between. This CDR3 is built from 12 residues. CDR3 in amino acids: CASSYPHGELFF. The CDR3 DNA reads as TGTGCCAGCAGTTACCCTCACGGGGAGCTGTTTTTT.

This chain joins TRBV10-3 and TRBJ2-7, with a tentative D call TRBD1 (6 bases). Germline loops: CDR1 ENHRY, CDR2 SYGVKD. This CDR3 comprises 13 residues. With 6 bases removed from V and 6 bases from J, the gap between germline ends came to 15 bases. CDR3 residues: CAISLQGSGEQYF. The CDR3 DNA follows: TGTGCCATCAGCCTACAGGGTTCTGGCGAGCAGTACTTC.

The genes are TRBV9 and TRBJ1-2; unclear D gene. Per the germline V gene, CDR1 is SGDLS and CDR2 is YYNGEE. The CDR3 contains 15 residues. The V end lost 4 bases, the J end lost 4 bases, and 17 bases lay between the germline ends. The CDR3 is CASSSKEGLPYGYTF. CDR3 nucleotides: TGTGCCAGCAGCTCTAAAGAAGGCTTACCCTATGGCTACACCTTC. Variable domain in full (rest from reference TRBV9 and TRBJ1-2): DSGVTQTPKHLITATGQRVTLRCSPRSGDLSVYWYQQSLDQGLQFLIQYYNGEERAKGNILERFSAQQFPDLHSELNLSSLELGDSALYFCASSSKEGLPYGYTFGSGTRLTVV.

The V gene is TRBV7-9, the J gene TRBJ2-7, with TRBD1 identical over 8 bases. CDR3 size: 16 residues. The germline V gene has CDR1 SEHNR and CDR2 FQNEAQ (reference sequence). Trimming removed 5 bases from V and 2 bases from J; junction bases left unmatched: 11. DNA for the CDR3: TGTGCCAGCAGCACCGAAGGGACAGGTAACCCCTACGAGCAGTACTTC. Translating gives CASSTEGTGNPYEQYF.

The rearrangement links TRBV12-3 or TRBV12-4 to TRBJ2-3; TRBD1 might be the D (6 bases). The CDR3 runs 15 residues. V gave up 4 bases and J gave up 3 bases, with 14 bases separating them. The CDR3 is CASSWRVGATDTQYF. The CDR3 DNA is TGTGCCAGCAGTTGGCGCGTGGGGGCGACAGATACGCAGTATTTT.

This clonotype was recorded once. The rearrangement links TRBV20-1 to TRBJ2-1; 15 bases map to TRBD2. This CDR3 has 15 amino acids. Trimming removed 6 bases from V and 9 bases from J; junction bases left unmatched: 9. CDR1 and CDR2 (germline): DFQATT, SNEGSKA (reference sequence). The chain's CDR3 is CSAGEGLAGGSEQFF. In DNA, the CDR3 is TGCAGTGCCGGAGAGGGACTAGCGGGAGGTAGTGAGCAGTTCTTC.

This clonotype was detected only a few times. The chain has TRBV2 and TRBJ2-2; D remains ambiguous. The ends were cut back, 2 bases at V and 2 bases at J, with 9 bases in the middle. Germline loops: CDR1 SNHLY, CDR2 FYNNEI. The CDR3 consists of 15 residues. CDR3 loop: CASSESQLNTGELFF. CDR3 in DNA: TGTGCCAGCAGTGAAAGTCAGCTTAACACCGGGGAGCTGTTTTTT.

This chain connects TRBV5-1 to TRBJ2-7, with 9 bases identical to TRBD2. The junction had 6 bases not matched to a gene; V was cut back by 2 bases and J by 0 bases. The CDR3 sequence is 16 residues long. Germline values: CDR1 SGHRS, CDR2 YFSETQ. The CDR3 sequence: CASSFLAGDFSYEQYF. Here the CDR3 DNA reads TGCGCCAGCAGCTTCTTAGCGGGGGACTTCTCCTACGAGCAGTACTTC.

Of note for this clonotype: Compared with germline, one end of the junction differs, possibly owing to a read error. The chain joins TRBV30 to TRBJ2-3; TRBD1 matches 7 bases. The germline CDR1 and CDR2 sequences are GTSNPN and SVGIG (reference sequence). The CDR3 runs 14 residues. The CDR3, as DNA: TGTGCCCGGAGTAAAGGACAGGCCGAGGGGACGCAGTATTTT. Protein product: CARSKGQAEGTQYF. Supplemented by reference TRBV30 and TRBJ2-3, the full variable domain reads SQTIHQWPATLVQPVGSPLSLECTVEGTSNPNLYWYRQAAGRGLQLLFYSVGIGQISSEVPQNLSASRPQDRQFILSSKKLLLSDSGFYLCARSKGQAEGTQYFGPGTRLTVL.

The table lists this clonotype with many counts. J is TRBJ1-5 and V is TRBV6-6; tentative D call: TRBD1 (6 bases). The CDR3 covers 15 residues. The ends were cut back, 2 bases at V and 2 bases at J, with 10 bases in the middle. The germline gives CDR1 MNHNY, CDR2 SVGAGI (reference sequence). CDR3 nucleotide sequence: TGTGCCAGCAGTTACGGGGGGCCTGGCAATCAGCCCCAGCATTTT. This gives the protein CASSYGGPGNQPQHF.

The rearrangement joins TRBV4-1 to TRBJ1-3; possibly TRBD1 for D (5 bases). CDR1 and CDR2 from the germline V gene are MGHRA and YSYEKL. The CDR3 loop spans 15 amino acids. V was trimmed by 1 base and J by 9 bases, leaving 16 bases between them. For the CDR3, the DNA is TGCGCCAGCAGCCAAGGGTCGGCCAGTGGGACCACCATATATTTT. Protein sequence: CASSQGSASGTTIYF.

The rearrangement uses TRBV7-3 and TRBJ2-6; possibly TRBD1 or TRBD2 for D (5 bases each). This CDR3 is 15 amino acids long. Germline lookup yields CDR1 SGHTA and CDR2 FQGTGA. V was trimmed by 3 bases and J by 3 bases, leaving 9 bases between them. CDR3 sequence reads: CASSLGVLGANVLTF. The CDR3 DNA reads TGTGCCAGCAGCTTGGGGGTCCTTGGGGCCAACGTCCTGACTTTC.

This clonotype was seen ten or more times. The chain joins TRBV6-6 to TRBJ2-7, with D maybe TRBD2 (6 bases). V shed 4 bases and J shed 0 bases, with 16 bases lying between them. The CDR3 covers 16 residues. Germline values: CDR1 MNHNY, CDR2 SVGAGI (reference sequence). The CDR3 is CASSSAGSLSSYEQYF. CDR3 nucleotides: TGTGCCAGCAGTTCCGCCGGGAGCCTGAGCTCCTACGAGCAGTACTTC.

This clonotype was seen only a few times. The chain recombines TRBV30 with TRBJ2-4; the D gene could be TRBD1 or TRBD2 (6 bases each). V lost 3 bases and J 7 bases, leaving 19 bases between the germline ends. Germline V gives CDR1 GTSNPN, CDR2 SVGIG (reference sequence). The length of the CDR3 is 15 residues. The CDR3 spells CAWSPAGHLGNIQYF. CDR3 DNA: TGTGCCTGGAGCCCGGCGGGACATCTAGGGAACATTCAGTACTTC.

The V and J genes are TRBV6-6 and TRBJ2-5, with a weak D call TRBD2 (5 bases). Germline lookup yields CDR1 MNHNY and CDR2 SVGAGI (reference sequence). V was shortened by 6 bases and J by 0 bases, with 11 bases between the two germline ends. The CDR3 loop spans 14 amino acids. CDR3 bases: TGTGCCAGCAGATCTGAGCGGAACCAAGAGACCCAGTACTTC. Amino acids: CASRSERNQETQYF.

In regard to this clonotype: Compared with germline, one end of the junction differs, possibly owing to a read error. This chain links TRBV29-1 with TRBJ2-1; D is ambiguous. This CDR3 is built from 12 residues. In germline, CDR1 is SQVTM, CDR2 ANQGSEA. Here the CDR3 DNA reads TGCAGCGTTGAGGCCTCCGACAATGAGCAGTTCTTC. Amino acids: CSVEASDNEQFF.

The chain couples TRBV29-1 to TRBJ1-2; perhaps TRBD1 as D (5 bases). CDR3 length: 11 amino acids. V was clipped by 4 bases and J by 9 bases, with 12 bases between them. CDR1 and CDR2 from the germline V gene are SQVTM and ANQGSEA. The DNA of the CDR3 is TGCAGCGTTGGGACCCGGGGGAGCTACACCTTC. This encodes CSVGTRGSYTF.

The V call is TRBV6-2 or TRBV6-3, the J call TRBJ2-2; the D gene is possibly TRBD1 (6 bases). V lost 6 bases to trimming and J lost 0 bases, with 17 bases between them. This CDR3 contains 17 residues. Germline-derived CDR1 and CDR2 are MNHEY and SVGEGT. CDR3 in DNA: TGTGCCAGCAGACGGGCCAGGACAGAAACGAACACCGGGGAGCTGTTTTTT. It specifies CASRRARTETNTGELFF.

The rearrangement uses TRBV24-1 and TRBJ2-7, with unresolved D. The J call could be wrong; TRBJ2-5 is a better fit for the DNA end. There are 15 residues in the CDR3. The germline V gene encodes CDR1 KGHDR and CDR2 SFDVKD. CDR3 protein: CATSDPVVSSETQYF. Here the CDR3 DNA reads TGTGCCACCAGTGACCCCGTGGTGTCTTCGGAGACCCAGTACTTC.

The J gene is TRBJ2-7, the V gene TRBV5-1, with D unresolved. Per the germline V gene, CDR1 is SGHRS and CDR2 is YFSETQ. V was cut by 4 bases and J by 0 bases, with 11 bases left in between. The CDR3 is 14 amino acids. CDR3 nucleotides: TGCGCCAGCAGCGCGTTACAGAGCTCCTACGAGCAGTACTTC. This gives the protein CASSALQSSYEQYF.

For this clonotype: This may come from a read error, since a much larger clone is one base off. Here the CDR3 reads CASSYSFSGPRKQYF. The CDR3 DNA sequence: TGTGCCAGCAGTTACTCGTTCTCGGGGCCCCGGAAGCAGTACTTC. The chain carries TRBV6-5 and TRBJ2-5; either TRBD1 or TRBD2 may fit D (5 bases each). CDR1 is MNHEY and CDR2 is SVGAGI in the germline V gene. There are 15 residues in the CDR3. V was trimmed by 0 bases and J by 11 bases, leaving 19 bases between them.

The sample holds a few counts of this clonotype. This chain links TRBV28 with TRBJ2-7, with 9 nucleotides matching TRBD1. CDR3 size: 14 residues. Trimming removed 6 bases from V and 1 base from J; junction bases left unmatched: 4. The germline V gene has CDR1 MDHEN and CDR2 SYDVKM. The CDR3 here is CASRRQGVSYEQYF. In DNA, the CDR3 is TGTGCCAGCAGGAGACAGGGGGTATCCTACGAGCAGTACTTC.

V usage is TRBV7-2 and J usage is TRBJ1-4, with a weak D call TRBD1 (6 bases). V was pared by 1 base and J by 4 bases, with 7 bases between. Germline V gene lookup returns CDR1 SGHTA and CDR2 FQGNSA. CDR3 length: 14 residues. CDR3 DNA sequence: TGTGCCAGCAGCTTAGACAGGGATAATGAAAAACTGTTTTTT. Protein product: CASSLDRDNEKLFF.